The 10 T cell receptor beta chains presented below share a single source sample, sequenced in a study of T cell responses to AZD1222 COVID-19 vaccine (dated by TCRdb to the early 2020s). Libraries were built with the immunoSEQ multiplex PCR assay. Drawn from immuneACCESS, this table holds only the in-frame rearrangements with V and J called that TCRdb kept. Clones are partly lost; checked studies trace under half to an unresolved V gene and leave the rest unexplained. This sample is represented by 150,000 or so clones; 90% of them were singletons. The ten top clones hold 6.9% of the sample. Read against the paper, the sample's time point label means: baseline before first vaccination. Source: peripheral blood, taken on day 0 of AZD1222 vaccination. All receptors derive from an adult in good health.

V gene TRBV5-8 combines with J gene TRBJ2-1; possible D gene TRBD2, 5 bases. V was trimmed by 0 bases and J by 2 bases, leaving 12 bases between them. The CDR3 loop spans 16 amino acids. Germline V gene lookup returns CDR1 SGHTS and CDR2 YDEGEE. CDR3: CASSLGRVGTYNEQFF. The CDR3 DNA sequence: TGTGCCAGCAGCTTGGGGCGGGTCGGTACCTACAATGAGCAGTTCTTC. The full variable domain, completed using reference TRBV5-8 and TRBJ2-1, is EAGVTQSPTHLIKTRGQQATLRCSPISGHTSVYWYQQALGLGLQFLLWYDEGEERNRGNFPPRFSGRQFPNYSSELNVNALELEDSALYLCASSLGRVGTYNEQFFGPGTRLTVL.

The V call is TRBV11-3, the J call TRBJ2-7; no reliable D call. Germline values: CDR1 SGHNT, CDR2 YENEEA. V lost 5 bases, J lost 2 bases, and 16 bases lay in between. CDR3 size: 15 residues. The CDR3 nucleotides are TGTGCCAGCAGCCTTAGAGGCCAGGAGACCTACGAGCAGTACTTC. This encodes CASSLRGQETYEQYF.

The V gene is TRBV5-4, the J gene TRBJ1-4; D ambiguous. Per the germline V gene, CDR1 is SGHNT and CDR2 is YYREEE (reference sequence). Trimming took 4 bases from V and 2 from J, leaving 15 bases between them. The CDR3 has 16 residues. The CDR3 reads CASSPRPGATNEKLFF. DNA of the CDR3: TGTGCCAGCAGCCCACGCCCGGGTGCCACTAATGAAAAACTGTTTTTT.

This rearrangement joins TRBV5-5 to TRBJ1-2; 7 nucleotides align to TRBD1. Unmatched junction bases numbered 8, after V lost 1 base and J lost 2 bases. This CDR3 contains 16 residues. Germline assignment: CDR1 SGHKS and CDR2 YYEKEE (reference sequence). CDR3 DNA sequence: TGTGCCAGCAGCTTGTTTTATCAGGGGGGCAACTATGGCTACACCTTC. It yields the protein CASSLFYQGGNYGYTF.

The chain carries TRBV29-1 and TRBJ2-3; 8 bases line up with TRBD1. V lost 7 bases, J lost 1 base, and 4 bases stayed unmatched. Germline CDR1 reads SQVTM; CDR2 reads ANQGSEA. The length of the CDR3 is 13 residues. The CDR3 loop reads CSARTGRTDTQYF. The CDR3 DNA reads as TGCAGCGCCCGGACAGGGCGCACAGATACGCAGTATTTT.

This clone was counted between two and nine times. The chain is built from TRBV7-2 and TRBJ1-2, with 8 bases aligning to TRBD1. The CDR3 consists of 15 residues. Germline V gives CDR1 SGHTA, CDR2 FQGNSA. V gave up 6 bases and J gave up 2 bases; unmatched junction bases: 8. CDR3 residues: CASSNSGGKNYGYTF. CDR3 coding DNA: TGTGCCAGCAGTAACTCAGGGGGCAAGAACTATGGCTACACCTTC.

The V gene is TRBV19, the J gene TRBJ2-3; D ambiguous. Deletions cut 7 bases from V and 2 bases from J, with 10 bases between. Germline values: CDR1 LNHDA, CDR2 SQIVND (reference sequence). CDR3 length equals 13 residues. DNA of the CDR3: TGTGCCAGTACCCTCGATACCACAGATACGCAGTATTTT. Translated, it gives CASTLDTTDTQYF. The whole variable domain, filled in from reference TRBV19 and TRBJ2-3, reads DGGITQSPKYLFRKEGQNVTLSCEQNLNHDAMYWYRQDPGQGLRLIYYSQIVNDFQKGDIAEGYSVSREKKESFPLTVTSAQKNPTAFYLCASTLDTTDTQYFGPGTRLTVL.

The chain links TRBV2 to TRBJ1-6, with D possibly being TRBD1 (5 bases). V lost 3 bases to trimming and J lost 3 bases, with 9 bases between them. There are 15 residues in the CDR3. Germline assignment: CDR1 SNHLY and CDR2 FYNNEI. CDR3 DNA sequence: TGTGCCAGCAGTGAGGGGGGAGTCTATAATTCACCCCTCCACTTT. Protein product: CASSEGGVYNSPLHF.

The genes are TRBV5-1 and TRBJ2-4; 12 bases are a match to TRBD1. There are 19 residues in the CDR3. Germline values: CDR1 SGHRS, CDR2 YFSETQ. V shed 4 bases, J shed 4 bases, and the junction held 15 bases outside the gene matches. The CDR3 DNA is TGCGCCAGCAGCCCCGGGACAGGGGGCCCGGAATATCTGAAAAACATTCAGTACTTC. Amino acid sequence: CASSPGTGGPEYLKNIQYF.

The gene calls are TRBV28 and TRBJ2-7; D unresolved. CDR3 size: 14 residues. V lost 5 bases to trimming and J lost 2 bases, with 13 bases between them. Germline loops: CDR1 MDHEN, CDR2 SYDVKM. In DNA form, the CDR3 reads TGTGCCAGCAGTCCCTCTCACGGCCCCTACGAGCAGTACTTC. As protein: CASSPSHGPYEQYF.